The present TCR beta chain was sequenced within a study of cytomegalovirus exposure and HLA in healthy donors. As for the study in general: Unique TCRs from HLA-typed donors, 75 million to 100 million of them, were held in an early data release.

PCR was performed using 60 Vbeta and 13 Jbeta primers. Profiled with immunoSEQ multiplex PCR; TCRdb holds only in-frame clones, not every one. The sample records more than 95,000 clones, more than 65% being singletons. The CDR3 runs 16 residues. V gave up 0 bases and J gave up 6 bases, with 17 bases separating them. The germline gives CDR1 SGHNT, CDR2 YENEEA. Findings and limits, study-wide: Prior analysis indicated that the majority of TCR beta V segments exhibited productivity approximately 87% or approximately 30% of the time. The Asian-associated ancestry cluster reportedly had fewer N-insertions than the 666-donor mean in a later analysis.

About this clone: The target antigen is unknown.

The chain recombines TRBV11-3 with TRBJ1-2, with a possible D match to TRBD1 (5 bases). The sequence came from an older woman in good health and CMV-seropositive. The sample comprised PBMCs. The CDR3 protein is CASSLDELQGPHGYTF. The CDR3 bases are TGTGCCAGCAGCTTAGATGAGTTGCAGGGCCCCCATGGCTACACCTTC.